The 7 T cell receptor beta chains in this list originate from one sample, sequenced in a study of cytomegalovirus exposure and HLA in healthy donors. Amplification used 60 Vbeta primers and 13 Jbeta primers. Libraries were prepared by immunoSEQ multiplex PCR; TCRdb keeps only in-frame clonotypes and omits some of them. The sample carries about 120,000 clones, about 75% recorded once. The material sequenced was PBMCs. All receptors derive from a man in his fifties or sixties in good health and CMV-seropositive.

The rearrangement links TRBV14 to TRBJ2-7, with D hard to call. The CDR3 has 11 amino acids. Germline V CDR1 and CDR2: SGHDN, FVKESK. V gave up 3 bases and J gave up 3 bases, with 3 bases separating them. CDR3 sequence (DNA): TGTGCCAGCAGCCACAGCTACGAGCAGTACTTC. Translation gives CASSHSYEQYF. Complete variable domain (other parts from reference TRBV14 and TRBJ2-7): EAGVTQFPSHSVIEKGQTVTLRCDPISGHDNLYWYRRVMGKEIKFLLHFVKESKQDESGMPNNRFLAERTGGTYSTLKVQPAELEDSGVYFCASSHSYEQYFGPGTRLTVT.

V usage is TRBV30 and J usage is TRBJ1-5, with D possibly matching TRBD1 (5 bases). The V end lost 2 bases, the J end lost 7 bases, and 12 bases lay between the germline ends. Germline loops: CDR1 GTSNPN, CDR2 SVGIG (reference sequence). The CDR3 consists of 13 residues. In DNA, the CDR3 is TGTGCCTGGAGTCAAGGGGTTAGCCAGCCCCAGCATTTT. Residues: CAWSQGVSQPQHF.

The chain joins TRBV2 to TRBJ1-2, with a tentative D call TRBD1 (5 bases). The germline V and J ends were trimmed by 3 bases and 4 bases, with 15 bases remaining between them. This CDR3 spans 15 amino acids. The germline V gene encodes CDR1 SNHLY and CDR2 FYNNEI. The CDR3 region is CASSEGRGEIYGYTF. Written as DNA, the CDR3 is TGTGCCAGCAGTGAGGGGCGGGGGGAAATCTATGGCTACACCTTC. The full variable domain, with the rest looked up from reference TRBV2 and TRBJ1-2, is EPEVTQTPSHQVTQMGQEVILRCVPISNHLYFYWYRQILGQKVEFLVSFYNNEISEKSEIFDDQFSVERPDGSNFTLKIRSTKLEDSAMYFCASSEGRGEIYGYTFGSGTRLTVV.

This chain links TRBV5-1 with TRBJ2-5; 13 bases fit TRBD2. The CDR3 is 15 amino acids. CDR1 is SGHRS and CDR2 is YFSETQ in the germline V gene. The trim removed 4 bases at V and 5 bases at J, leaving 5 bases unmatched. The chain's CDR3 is CASSPALAGGETQYF. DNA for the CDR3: TGCGCCAGCAGCCCCGCACTAGCGGGGGGGGAGACCCAGTACTTC.

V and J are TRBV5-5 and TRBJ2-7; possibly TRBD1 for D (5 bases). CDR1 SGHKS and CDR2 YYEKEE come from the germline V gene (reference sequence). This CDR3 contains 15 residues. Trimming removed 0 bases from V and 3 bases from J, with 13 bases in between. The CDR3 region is CASSLAVQGIYEQYF. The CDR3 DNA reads TGTGCCAGCAGCTTGGCCGTCCAGGGTATCTACGAGCAGTACTTC.

CDR3 in amino acids: CASSLDQLGGGYTF. CDR3 nucleotides: TGTGCCAGCAGCTTAGACCAGCTGGGAGGCGGCTACACCTTC. The genes are TRBV7-2 and TRBJ1-2, with unresolved D. Germline V CDR1 and CDR2: SGHTA, FQGNSA. The V end was cut by 1 base, the J end by 8 bases, with 14 bases between. This CDR3 contains 14 residues.

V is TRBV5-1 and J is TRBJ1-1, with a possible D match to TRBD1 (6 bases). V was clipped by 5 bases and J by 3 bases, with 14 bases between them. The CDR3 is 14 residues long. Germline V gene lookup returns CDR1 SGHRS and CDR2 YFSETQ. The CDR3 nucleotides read TGCGCCAGCAGTAAGGACAGCGGGGACACTGAAGCTTTCTTT. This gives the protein CASSKDSGDTEAFF.